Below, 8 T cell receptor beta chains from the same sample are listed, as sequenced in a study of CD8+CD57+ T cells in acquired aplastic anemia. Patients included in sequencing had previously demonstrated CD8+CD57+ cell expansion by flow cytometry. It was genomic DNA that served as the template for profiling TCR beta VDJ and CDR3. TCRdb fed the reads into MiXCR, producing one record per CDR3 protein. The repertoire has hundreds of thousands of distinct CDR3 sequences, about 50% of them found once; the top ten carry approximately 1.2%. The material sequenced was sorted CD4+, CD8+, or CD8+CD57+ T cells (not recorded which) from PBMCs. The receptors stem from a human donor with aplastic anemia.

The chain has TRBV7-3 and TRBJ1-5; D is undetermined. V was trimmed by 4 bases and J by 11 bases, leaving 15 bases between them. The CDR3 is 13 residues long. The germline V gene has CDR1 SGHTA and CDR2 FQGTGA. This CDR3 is CASSSWARETQHF. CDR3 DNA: TGTGCCAGCAGCTCCTGGGCGCGAGAGACCCAGCATTTT. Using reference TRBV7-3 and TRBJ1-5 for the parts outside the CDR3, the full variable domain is GAGVSQTPSNKVTEKGKYVELRCDPISGHTALYWYRQSLGQGPEFLIYFQGTGAADDSGLPNDRFFAVRPEGSVSTLKIQRTERGDSAVYLCASSSWARETQHFGDGTRLSIL.

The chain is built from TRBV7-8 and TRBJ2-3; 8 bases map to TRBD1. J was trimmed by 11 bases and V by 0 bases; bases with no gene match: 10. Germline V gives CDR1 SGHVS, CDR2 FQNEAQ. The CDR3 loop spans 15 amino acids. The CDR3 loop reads CASSLAGTGELRQYF. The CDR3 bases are TGTGCCAGCAGCTTAGCCGGGACAGGAGAATTGCGGCAGTATTTT.

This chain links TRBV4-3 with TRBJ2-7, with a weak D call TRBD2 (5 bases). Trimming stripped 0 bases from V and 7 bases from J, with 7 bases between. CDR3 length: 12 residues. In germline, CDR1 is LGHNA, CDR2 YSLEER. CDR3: CASSQDRREQYF. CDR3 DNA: TGCGCCAGCAGCCAAGACAGGAGGGAGCAGTACTTC.

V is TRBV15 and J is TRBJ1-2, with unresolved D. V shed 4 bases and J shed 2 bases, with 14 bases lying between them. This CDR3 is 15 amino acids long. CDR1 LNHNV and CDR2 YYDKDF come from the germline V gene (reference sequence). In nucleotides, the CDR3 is TGTGCCACCAGCACACTAAGCTACCTCAACTATGGCTACACCTTC. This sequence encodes CATSTLSYLNYGYTF.

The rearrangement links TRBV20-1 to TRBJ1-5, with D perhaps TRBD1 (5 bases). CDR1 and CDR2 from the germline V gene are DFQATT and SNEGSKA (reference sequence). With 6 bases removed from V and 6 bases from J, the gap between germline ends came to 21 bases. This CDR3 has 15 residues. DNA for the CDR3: TGCAGTGCCCCAGGGTCGGGAGGTGGCTCTCAGCCCCAGCATTTT. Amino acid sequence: CSAPGSGGGSQPQHF.

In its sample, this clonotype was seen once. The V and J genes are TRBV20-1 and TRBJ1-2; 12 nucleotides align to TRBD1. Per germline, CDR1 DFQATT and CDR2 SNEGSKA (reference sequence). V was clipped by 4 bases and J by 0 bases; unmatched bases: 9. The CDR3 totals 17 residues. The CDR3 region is CSAIRSGQGASNYGYTF. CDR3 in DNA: TGCAGTGCTATCAGATCGGGACAGGGGGCGTCTAACTATGGCTACACCTTC.

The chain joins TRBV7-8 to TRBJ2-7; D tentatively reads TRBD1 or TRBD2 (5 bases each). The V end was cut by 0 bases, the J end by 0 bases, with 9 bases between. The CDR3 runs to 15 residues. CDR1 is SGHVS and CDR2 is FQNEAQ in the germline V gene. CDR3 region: CASSLAPGSSYEQYF. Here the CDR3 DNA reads TGTGCCAGCAGCTTAGCTCCAGGGAGCTCCTACGAGCAGTACTTC.

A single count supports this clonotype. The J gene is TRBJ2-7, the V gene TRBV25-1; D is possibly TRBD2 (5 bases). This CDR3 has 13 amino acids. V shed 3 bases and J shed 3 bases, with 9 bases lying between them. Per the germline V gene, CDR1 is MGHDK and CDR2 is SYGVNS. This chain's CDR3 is CASSEGRGYEQYF. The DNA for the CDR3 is TGTGCCAGCAGTGAGGGTCGGGGCTACGAGCAGTACTTC.